The present T cell receptor beta chain was sequenced within a study of cytomegalovirus exposure and HLA in healthy donors. The CDR3 spans 13 residues. Germline-derived CDR1 and CDR2 are SGHAT and FQNNGV. V dropped 4 bases and J dropped 1 base, with 7 bases sitting between them. To note about this clone: What it binds is not known.

The PCR employed 60 Vbeta primers together with 13 Jbeta primers. Only in-frame clones appear in the TCRdb table, and some are missing; sequencing was by immunoSEQ multiplex PCR. Here the sample spans about 130,000 clones, over 75% being singletons. Study-wide results and limits: TCR beta V- and J-gene trimming, according to a later analysis, was linked to a missense DCLRE1C variant. Later analysis indicated greater clonal expansion among HLA-associated TCR beta chains than among equally common other chains. Serostatus for CMV was the only available immune exposure information.

This clonotype was obtained from a woman between 40 and 50 years old in good health and CMV-seropositive. The V and J genes are TRBV11-2 and TRBJ1-1, with D possibly matching TRBD1 (5 bases). The source material was PBMCs. Here the CDR3 DNA reads TGTGCCAGCAGCTCAGACAGGAACACTGAAGCTTTCTTT. It specifies CASSSDRNTEAFF.